The TCR beta chain under discussion was sequenced for a study of neoadjuvant anti-PD-1 for oral cavity cancer. Regarding this clone: Its antigen is not known.

TCRdb keeps only in-frame clones here, not all; method: immunoSEQ multiplex PCR. The table records under 7,500 clones, about 50% of them present only once. The CDR3 extends over 13 amino acids. Germline V CDR1 and CDR2: GTSNPN, SVGIG (reference sequence). Trimming removed 5 bases from V and 5 bases from J; junction bases left unmatched: 5. Broader study findings: Only a few patients per response group were TCR-analyzed; validation needed.

V usage is TRBV30 and J usage is TRBJ2-3; 9 positions agree with TRBD1. The specimen comprised tumor tissue, sampled before nivolumab (anti-PD-1) treatment. This TCR was recovered from a person aged 40 to 85 with oral cavity squamous cell carcinoma. CDR3 region: CAWGTGGQDTQYF. In DNA, the CDR3 is TGTGCCTGGGGAACAGGGGGCCAAGATACGCAGTATTTT.